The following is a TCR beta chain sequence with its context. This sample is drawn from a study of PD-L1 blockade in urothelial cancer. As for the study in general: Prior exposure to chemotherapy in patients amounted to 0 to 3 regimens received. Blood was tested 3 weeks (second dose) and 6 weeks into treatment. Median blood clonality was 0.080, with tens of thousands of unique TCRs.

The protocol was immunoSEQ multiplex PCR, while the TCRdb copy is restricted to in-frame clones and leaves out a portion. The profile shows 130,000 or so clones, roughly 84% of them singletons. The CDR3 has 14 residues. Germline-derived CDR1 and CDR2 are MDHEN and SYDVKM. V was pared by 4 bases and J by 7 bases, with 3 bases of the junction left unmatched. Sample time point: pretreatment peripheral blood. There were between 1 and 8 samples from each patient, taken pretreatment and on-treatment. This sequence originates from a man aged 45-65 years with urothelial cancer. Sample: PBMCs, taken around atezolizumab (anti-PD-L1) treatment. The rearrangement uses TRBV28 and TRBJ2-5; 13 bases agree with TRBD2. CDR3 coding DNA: TGTGCCAGCAGTTCCGGACTAGCGGGAGTGACCCAGTACTTC. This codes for CASSSGLAGVTQYF.